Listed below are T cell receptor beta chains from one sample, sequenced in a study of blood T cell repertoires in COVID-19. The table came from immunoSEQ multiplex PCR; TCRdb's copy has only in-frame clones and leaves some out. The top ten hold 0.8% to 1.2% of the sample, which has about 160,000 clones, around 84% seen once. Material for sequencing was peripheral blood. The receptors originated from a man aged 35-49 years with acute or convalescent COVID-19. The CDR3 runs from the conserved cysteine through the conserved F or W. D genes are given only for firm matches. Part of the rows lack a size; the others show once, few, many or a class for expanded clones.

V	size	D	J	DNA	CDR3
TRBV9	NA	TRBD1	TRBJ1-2	TGTGCCAGCAGCCCCTCGACAGGGTTTGGCTACACCTTC	CASSPSTGFGYTF
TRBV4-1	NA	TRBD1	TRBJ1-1	TGCGCCAGCAGCAGCAGACAGGGCCTGAACACTGAAGCTTTCTTT	CASSSRQGLNTEAFF
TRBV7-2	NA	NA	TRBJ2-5	TGTGCCAGCAGCCCTTTAGACATGTACGGGACCCAGTACTTC	CASSPLDMYGTQYF
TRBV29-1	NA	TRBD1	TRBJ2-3	TGCAGCCCGACCCGACAGGGGCGGACAGATACGCAGTATTTT	CSPTRQGRTDTQYF
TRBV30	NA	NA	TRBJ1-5	TGTGCCTGGAGTACGGGGGGCAATCAGCCCCAGCATTTT	CAWSTGGNQPQHF
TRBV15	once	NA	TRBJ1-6	TGTGCCACCAGCCCCTCAAGAGGGAGGGCACCCCTCCACTTT	CATSPSRGRAPLHF
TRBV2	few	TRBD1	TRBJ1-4	TGTGCCAGCGGATGGACAGGGGATAATGAAAAACTGTTTTTT	CASGWTGDNEKLFF
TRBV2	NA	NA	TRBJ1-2	TGTGCCAGCAGTCCTACGGGGGTTAACTATGGCTACACCTTC	CASSPTGVNYGYTF
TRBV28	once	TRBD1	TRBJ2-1	TGTGCCAGCAGTTTCTATCGGACAGGGCTCTTCAATGAGCAGTTCTTC	CASSFYRTGLFNEQFF
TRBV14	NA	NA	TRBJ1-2	TGTGCCAGCAGCCAGGCCTCACGGAGCTATGGCTACACCTTC	CASSQASRSYGYTF
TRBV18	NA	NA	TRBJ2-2	TGTGCCAGCTCCCTCAGCACCGGGGAGCTGTTTTTT	CASSLSTGELFF
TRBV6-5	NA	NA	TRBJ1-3	TGTGCCTCCCGGGACACCTCCCTCTCTGGAAACACCATATATTTT	CASRDTSLSGNTIYF
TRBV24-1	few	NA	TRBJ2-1	TGTGCCACCAGTGATTCCACTAGGTGGTTCCGCCATGAGCAGTTCTTC	CATSDSTRWFRHEQFF
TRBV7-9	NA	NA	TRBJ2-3	TGTGCCAGCAGCTTGGGAACGGGGGGCAACGAGATAGATACGCAGTATTTT	CASSLGTGGNEIDTQYF
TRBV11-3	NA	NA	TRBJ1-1	TGTGCCAGCAGCACAGGGACCCAGAACACTGAAGCTTTCTTT	CASSTGTQNTEAFF
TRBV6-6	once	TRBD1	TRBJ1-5	TGTGCCAGCAGTTCCATACAGGGGGGATTTGATCAGCCCCAGCATTTT	CASSSIQGGFDQPQHF
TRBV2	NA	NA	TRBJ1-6	TGTGCCAGTCATCGGGAGCCTTCACCCCTCCACTTT	CASHREPSPLHF
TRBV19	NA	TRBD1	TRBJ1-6	TGTGCCAGTACAGAAACGACAGGGATGGATTCACCCCTCCACTTT	CASTETTGMDSPLHF
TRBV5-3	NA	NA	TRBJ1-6	TGTGCCAGAAGTAATCCGCTAAATTCACCCCTCCACTTT	CARSNPLNSPLHF
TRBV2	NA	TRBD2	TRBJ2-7	TGTGCCAGCAGTGAAGAGGGGCGGGGGAACGAGCAGTACTTC	CASSEEGRGNEQYF
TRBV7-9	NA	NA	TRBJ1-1	TGTGCCAGCAGCTCAAACAGGAACACTGAAGCTTTCTTT	CASSSNRNTEAFF
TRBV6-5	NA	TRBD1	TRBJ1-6	TGTGCCAGCAGTTACCTTCGACAGGGGAGGAATTCACCCCTCCACTTT	CASSYLRQGRNSPLHF
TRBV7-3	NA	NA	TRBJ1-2	TGTGCCAGCAGCCCAGAGGGCAGGACGGGCACTTATGGCTACACCTTC	CASSPEGRTGTYGYTF
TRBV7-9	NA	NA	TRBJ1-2	TGTGCCAGCAGCTTAGGAGGGCAGGCCTATGGCTACACCTTC	CASSLGGQAYGYTF
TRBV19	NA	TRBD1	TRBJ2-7	TGTGCCAGTAGTAGTGCGGACAGGGGTGGCTACGAGCAGTACTTC	CASSSADRGGYEQYF
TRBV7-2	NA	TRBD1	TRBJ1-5	TGTGCCAGCAGTCGTACAGGGGAACGCAATCAGCCCCAGCATTTT	CASSRTGERNQPQHF
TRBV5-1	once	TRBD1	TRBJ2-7	TGCGCCAGCAGCTTGGAAGGGGGCGTCCTACTCTACGAGCAGTACTTC	CASSLEGGVLLYEQYF
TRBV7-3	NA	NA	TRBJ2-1	TGTGCCAGCAGCCCGGTGGGGGGAGGCGAGCAGTTCTTC	CASSPVGGGEQFF
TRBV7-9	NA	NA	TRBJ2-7	TGTGCCAGCAGCGGCACCTACGAGCAGTACTTC	CASSGTYEQYF
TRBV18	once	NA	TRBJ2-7	TGTGCCAGCTCACCCGCCTCCAGGGGCCCCTACGAGCAGTACTTC	CASSPASRGPYEQYF
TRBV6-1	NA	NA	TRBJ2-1	TGTGCCAGCAGTGAAGGAACCTTAGGGGTGTACAATGAGCAGTTCTTC	CASSEGTLGVYNEQFF
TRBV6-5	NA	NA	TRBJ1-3	TGTGCCAGCAGACCTCCGGGAAGCTCTGGAAACACCATATATTTT	CASRPPGSSGNTIYF
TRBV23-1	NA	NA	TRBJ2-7	TGCGCCGGTAGGAGGCCAACCTACGATCTGCAGTACTTC	CAGRRPTYDLQYF
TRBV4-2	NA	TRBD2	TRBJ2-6	TGTGCCTCCGGGGGGTACCTCTCTGGGGCCAACGTCCTGACTTTC	CASGGYLSGANVLTF
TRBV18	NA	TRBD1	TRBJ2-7	TGTGCCAGCTCACCGTCGGGACAGAGCTCCTACGAGCAGTACTTC	CASSPSGQSSYEQYF
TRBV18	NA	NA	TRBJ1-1	TGTGCCAGCTCACCGGCACGGGGCACTGAAGCTTTCTTT	CASSPARGTEAFF
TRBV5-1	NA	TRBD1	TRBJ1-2	TGCGCCAGCAGCTTGGAACCCCAGGGGGGCTATGGCTACACCTTC	CASSLEPQGGYGYTF
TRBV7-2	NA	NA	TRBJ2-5	TGTGCCAGCAGCAGGGCCCGGGGAGTACAAGAGACCCAGTACTTC	CASSRARGVQETQYF
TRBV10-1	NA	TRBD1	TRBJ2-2	TGCGCCAGCACTGGGACAGAAAACACCGGGGAGCTGTTTTTT	CASTGTENTGELFF
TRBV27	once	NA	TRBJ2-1	TGTGCCAGCAGTTTATCTCTCCTCTTC	CASSLSLLF
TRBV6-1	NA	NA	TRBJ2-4	TGTGCCAGCACTGATACAGGTTCTCTAGCCAAAAACATTCAGTACTTC	CASTDTGSLAKNIQYF
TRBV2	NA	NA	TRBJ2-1	TGTGCCAGCGGGACTTCGAGCTCCTACAATGAGCAGTTCTTC	CASGTSSSYNEQFF
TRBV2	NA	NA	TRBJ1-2	TGTGCCAGCACCCTTCAGGGTAGCTATGGCTACACCTTC	CASTLQGSYGYTF